A single T cell receptor (beta chain) is shown here with its context. This entry belongs to a study of blood T cell repertoires in COVID-19. Study-level background: From the United States, Italy and Spain came samples of acute and convalescent COVID-19. Sources were T cells, B-cell-depleted T cells, or PBMCs; the material itself was cDNA or gDNA.

Assay used: immunoSEQ multiplex PCR; TCRdb lists only in-frame clones, some missing. The table records some 85,000 clones, approximately 90% of them present only once. V dropped 5 bases and J dropped 0 bases, with 13 bases sitting between them. The CDR3 is 15 amino acids. CDR1 and CDR2 from the germline V gene are MDHEN and SYDVKM. This receptor was identified in a man aged 50 to 59 with acute or convalescent COVID-19. The chain joins TRBV28 to TRBJ1-1; D uncertain. The sequenced sample was peripheral blood. The CDR3 DNA follows: TGTGCCAGCAGTCTCCCGGAGGGCATGAACACTGAAGCTTTCTTT. It yields the protein CASSLPEGMNTEAFF.